This T cell receptor beta chain came from a study of blood T cell repertoires in COVID-19. Overall study: Recovery among Cohort 3 donors was established by two negative PCRs, clearance, or symptom resolution. COVID-19 samples collected from the United States, Italy and Spain covered acute and convalescent phases. Nucleic acid was either cDNA or gDNA, and it came from T cells, B-cell-depleted T cells, or PBMCs.

The CDR3 extends over 15 amino acids. After removal of 4 bases from V and 0 bases from J, the junction contained 0 bases not matched to a gene. The germline V gene has CDR1 SNHLY and CDR2 FYNNEI. The authors' processing: Estimation of nucleated cell counts relied on the amplification of reference gene primers. Profiling relied on immunoSEQ multiplex PCR, and the TCRdb table lists in-frame clones only, not all of them. V and J calls and clone size are those listed in that table; D and trimming were worked out from the DNA. The table lists approximately 190,000 clones, about 86% of them singletons. Sequencing was done on a sample of PBMCs or T cells enriched from blood (not recorded which). J is TRBJ2-3 and V is TRBV2, with 11 bases that match TRBD2. The receptor was derived from a woman aged 40-49 years in a cohort exposed to, infected with or recovered from COVID-19 (not recorded which). In DNA, the CDR3 is TGTGCCAGCAGTGGGACTAGCGGGAGCACAGATACGCAGTATTTT. This sequence encodes CASSGTSGSTDTQYF.